Sequencing of this T cell receptor (beta chain) was carried out in a study of shared clonotypes between healthy human individuals. TCRdb keeps only in-frame clones here, not all; method: immunoSEQ multiplex PCR. The table records almost 700,000 clones, just over 90% of them present only once. Naive CD8 populations comprised CD45RO-negative cells positively selected for CCR7, excluding terminally differentiated effector memory CD45RA+ cells. The CDR3 extends over 19 amino acids. Trimming cost V 4 bases and J 4 bases; bases outside gene matches: 14. CDR1 and CDR2 from the germline V gene are SGHRS and YFSETQ.

Sequencing was done on a sample of naive CD8+ T cells sorted from blood. This clonotype was sampled from a young man in good health. The V and J genes are TRBV5-1 and TRBJ2-3; 14 nucleotides match TRBD2. Written as DNA, the CDR3 is TGCGCCAGCAGCGCATCCGGGACTAGCGGGAGCCCCCCCTCAGATACGCAGTATTTT. This gives the protein CASSASGTSGSPPSDTQYF.